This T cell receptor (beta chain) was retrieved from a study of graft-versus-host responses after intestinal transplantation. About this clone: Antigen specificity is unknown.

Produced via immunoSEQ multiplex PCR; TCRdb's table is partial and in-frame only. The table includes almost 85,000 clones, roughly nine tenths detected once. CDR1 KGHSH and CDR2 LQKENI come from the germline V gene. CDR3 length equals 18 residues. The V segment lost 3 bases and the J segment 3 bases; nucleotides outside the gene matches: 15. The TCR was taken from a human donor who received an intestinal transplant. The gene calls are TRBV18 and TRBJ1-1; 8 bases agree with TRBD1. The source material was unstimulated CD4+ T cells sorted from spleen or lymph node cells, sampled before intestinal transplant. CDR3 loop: CASSPYGQGPRVYTEAFF. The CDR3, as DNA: TGTGCCAGCTCACCCTACGGACAGGGTCCGCGTGTATACACTGAAGCTTTCTTT.